Below, one T cell receptor (beta chain) is given with its context. The V end was cut by 5 bases, the J end by 5 bases, with 18 bases between. There are 15 residues in the CDR3. Germline loops: CDR1 MGHRA, CDR2 YSYEKL. This record comes from a study of T cells in localized non-small cell lung cancer. TCRdb's copy holds only in-frame clones and misses some; the assay was immunoSEQ multiplex PCR. The repertoire holds roughly 84,000 clones, with more than 70% as singletons. The chain combines TRBV4-1 with TRBJ1-2; perhaps TRBD1 as D (6 bases). Here the sequenced sample was peripheral blood, taken before any cancer treatment. The TCR sequence derives from a woman aged 40-75 years with stage I squamous cell lung carcinoma. In DNA, the CDR3 is TGCGCCAGCAGCTCCCGGGGGGGGCTGGGGTATGGCTACACCTTC. Amino acids: CASSSRGGLGYGYTF.